The entry that follows covers one TCR beta chain sequence. The target antigen is unknown. This entry belongs to a study of monozygotic twins with inflammatory bowel disease. In germline, CDR1 is SGHRS, CDR2 YFSETQ. This CDR3 region has 15 residues. UMIs with a 6-nucleotide sample barcode were added by template switching. Reprocessing the 5' RACE reads, TCRdb reports a single entry for every CDR3 protein and omits DNA. The sample's table shows over 110,000 distinct CDR3 sequences. Overall study results and limits: Fewer shared clonotypes with others were found in IBD patients than in healthy twins, especially with disease activity.

The sequence came from a human donor with ulcerative colitis or Crohn's disease, or a healthy co-twin of an affected twin (not recorded which). The sequencing input was blood. The chain links TRBV5-1 to TRBJ1-4. CDR3 loop: CASSLMDATNEKLFF.